This T cell receptor beta chain was found in a study of T cell responses to AZD1222 COVID-19 vaccine. Study-wide points: Sampling that yielded the repertoires occurred only after the peak T cell response.

About this clone: Its specificity is unknown.

Per germline, CDR1 SGHTS and CDR2 YDEGEE. The germline V and J ends were trimmed by 0 bases and 5 bases, with 14 bases remaining between them. This CDR3 is built from 15 residues. Data came from immunoSEQ multiplex PCR; TCRdb stores just in-frame clones and leaves some out. The table records approximately 70,000 clones, 86% of them present only once. This sequence was found in an adult in good health. The specimen was peripheral blood, collected on day 0 of AZD1222 vaccination. V is TRBV5-8 and J is TRBJ1-2, with D tentatively TRBD1 (6 bases). CDR3 bases: TGTGCCAGCAGCTTGGCCGGGGCAGGGGTTTATGGCTACACCTTC. Its translation is CASSLAGAGVYGYTF. Full variable domain (missing parts from reference TRBV5-8 and TRBJ1-2): EAGVTQSPTHLIKTRGQQATLRCSPISGHTSVYWYQQALGLGLQFLLWYDEGEERNRGNFPPRFSGRQFPNYSSELNVNALELEDSALYLCASSLAGAGVYGYTFGSGTRLTVV.